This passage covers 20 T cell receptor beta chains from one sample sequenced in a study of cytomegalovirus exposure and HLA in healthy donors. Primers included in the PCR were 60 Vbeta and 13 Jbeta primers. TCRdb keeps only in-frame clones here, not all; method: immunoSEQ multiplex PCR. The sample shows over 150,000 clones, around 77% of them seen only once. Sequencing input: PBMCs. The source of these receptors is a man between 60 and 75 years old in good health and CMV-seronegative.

The CDR3 DNA sequence: TGTGCCAGCAGTTACTCAGGGGTTGAGGCAGATACGCAGTATTTT. Translation: CASSYSGVEADTQYF. This chain connects TRBV6-5 to TRBJ2-3; a possible D gene is TRBD1 (5 bases). The CDR3 runs to 15 residues. Germline V gene lookup returns CDR1 MNHEY and CDR2 SVGAGI. The V end was cut by 0 bases, the J end by 4 bases, with 11 bases between.

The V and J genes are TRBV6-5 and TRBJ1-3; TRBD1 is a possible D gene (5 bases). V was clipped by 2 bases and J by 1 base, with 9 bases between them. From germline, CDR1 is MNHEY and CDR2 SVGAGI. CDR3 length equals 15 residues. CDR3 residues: CASSYTGQSGNTIYF. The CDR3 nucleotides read TGTGCCAGCAGTTACACAGGACAATCTGGAAACACCATATATTTT.

Here the CDR3 DNA reads TGTGCCTGGAGTGCAGGGGGTACCTACGAGCAGTACTTC. This gives the protein CAWSAGGTYEQYF. V and J are TRBV30 and TRBJ2-7, with 7 bases fitting TRBD1. The V gene's germline CDR1 is GTSNPN and CDR2 SVGIG (reference sequence). The length of the CDR3 is 13 residues. Unmatched junction bases numbered 2, after V lost 1 base and J lost 2 bases.

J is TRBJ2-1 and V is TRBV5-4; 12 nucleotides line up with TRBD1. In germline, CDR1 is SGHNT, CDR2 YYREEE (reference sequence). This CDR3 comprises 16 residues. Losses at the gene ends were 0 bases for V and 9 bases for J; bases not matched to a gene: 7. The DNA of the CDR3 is TGTGCCAGCAGCTTGGGGGGGGACAGGGGGCTTGGTGAGCAGTTCTTC. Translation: CASSLGGDRGLGEQFF.

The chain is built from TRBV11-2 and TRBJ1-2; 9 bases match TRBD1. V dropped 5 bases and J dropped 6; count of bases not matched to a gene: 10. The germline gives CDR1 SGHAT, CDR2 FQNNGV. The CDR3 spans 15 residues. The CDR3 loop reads CASSPGQGARDGYTF. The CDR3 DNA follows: TGTGCCAGCAGCCCGGGACAGGGCGCACGGGATGGCTACACCTTC. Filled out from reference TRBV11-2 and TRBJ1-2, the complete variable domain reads EAGVAQSPRYKIIEKRQSVAFWCNPISGHATLYWYQQILGQGPKLLIQFQNNGVVDDSQLPKDRFSAERLKGVDSTLKIQPAKLEDSAVYLCASSPGQGARDGYTFGSGTRLTVV.

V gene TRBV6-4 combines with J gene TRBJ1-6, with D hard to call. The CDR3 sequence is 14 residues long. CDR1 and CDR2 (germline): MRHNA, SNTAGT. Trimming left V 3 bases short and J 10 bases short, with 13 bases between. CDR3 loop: CASSELPINSPLHF. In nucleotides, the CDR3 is TGTGCCAGCAGTGAGCTGCCTATAAACTCACCCCTCCACTTT.

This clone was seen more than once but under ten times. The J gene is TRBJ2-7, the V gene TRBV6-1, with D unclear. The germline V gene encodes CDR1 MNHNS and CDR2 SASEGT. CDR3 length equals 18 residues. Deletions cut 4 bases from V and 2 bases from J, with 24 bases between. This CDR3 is CASSVSPGPFFSPYEQYF. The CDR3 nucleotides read TGTGCCAGCAGTGTAAGTCCTGGGCCATTCTTTTCCCCCTACGAGCAGTACTTC.

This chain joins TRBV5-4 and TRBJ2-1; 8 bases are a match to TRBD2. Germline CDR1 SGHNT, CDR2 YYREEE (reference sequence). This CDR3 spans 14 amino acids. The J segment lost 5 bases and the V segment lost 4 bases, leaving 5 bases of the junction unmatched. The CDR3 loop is CASSKTGGDNEQFF. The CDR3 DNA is TGTGCCAGCAGCAAAACCGGGGGGGACAATGAGCAGTTCTTC.

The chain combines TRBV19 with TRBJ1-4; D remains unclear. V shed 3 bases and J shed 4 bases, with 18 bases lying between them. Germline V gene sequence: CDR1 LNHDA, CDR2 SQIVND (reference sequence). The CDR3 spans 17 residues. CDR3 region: CASSMGGAGSNNEKLFF. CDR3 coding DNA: TGTGCCAGTAGTATGGGAGGAGCCGGATCCAATAATGAAAAACTGTTTTTT.

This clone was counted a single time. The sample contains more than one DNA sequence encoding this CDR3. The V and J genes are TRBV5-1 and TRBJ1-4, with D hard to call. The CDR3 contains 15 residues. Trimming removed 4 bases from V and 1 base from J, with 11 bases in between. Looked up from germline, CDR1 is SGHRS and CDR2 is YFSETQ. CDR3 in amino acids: CASSPDGVTNEKLFF. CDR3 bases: TGCGCCAGCAGCCCTGACGGAGTAACTAATGAAAAACTGTTTTTT.

The CDR3 DNA is TGTGCCAGCAGTCGGAGCGGGAGCCTCCAAGAGACCCAGTACTTC. Translation: CASSRSGSLQETQYF. V and J are TRBV27 and TRBJ2-5; 8 bases fit TRBD2. Trimming removed 5 bases from V and 1 base from J; junction bases left unmatched: 6. Germline V gene data show CDR1 as MNHEY and CDR2 as SMNVEV (reference sequence). The CDR3 extends over 15 amino acids.

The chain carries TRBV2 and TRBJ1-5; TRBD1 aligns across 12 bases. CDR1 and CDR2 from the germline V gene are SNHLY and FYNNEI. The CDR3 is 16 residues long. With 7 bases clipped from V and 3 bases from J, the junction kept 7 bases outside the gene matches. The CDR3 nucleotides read TGTGCCAGCATGGGACAGGGGGCGAGTTACAATCAGCCCCAGCATTTT. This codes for CASMGQGASYNQPQHF.

The DNA for the CDR3 is TGTGCCAGCAGACATACAGGGCGAGAGACCCAGTACTTC. Protein: CASRHTGRETQYF. The V call is TRBV7-2, the J call TRBJ2-5, with D maybe TRBD1 (6 bases). The CDR3 has 13 residues. Between the trimmed V and J ends, which lost 6 bases and 4 bases, there was a span of 12 bases. Germline-derived CDR1 and CDR2 are SGHTA and FQGNSA.

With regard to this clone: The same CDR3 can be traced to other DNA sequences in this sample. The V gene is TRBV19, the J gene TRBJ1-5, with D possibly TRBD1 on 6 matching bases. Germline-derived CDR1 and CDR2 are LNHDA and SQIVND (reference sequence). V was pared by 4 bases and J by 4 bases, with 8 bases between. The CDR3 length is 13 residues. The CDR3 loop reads CASSTQGNQPQHF. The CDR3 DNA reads TGTGCCAGTAGTACACAGGGTAATCAGCCCCAGCATTTT.

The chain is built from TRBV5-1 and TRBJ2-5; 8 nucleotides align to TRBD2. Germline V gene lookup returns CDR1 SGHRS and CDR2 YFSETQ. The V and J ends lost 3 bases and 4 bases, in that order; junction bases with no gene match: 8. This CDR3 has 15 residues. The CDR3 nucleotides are TGCGCCAGCAGCTACTCCGGGACTAGTGGAGAGACCCAGTACTTC. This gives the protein CASSYSGTSGETQYF.

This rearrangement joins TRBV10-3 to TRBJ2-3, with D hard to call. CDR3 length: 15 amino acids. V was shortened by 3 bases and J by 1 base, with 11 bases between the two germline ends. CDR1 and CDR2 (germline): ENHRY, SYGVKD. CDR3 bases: TGTGCCATCAGTGACATTCGGCGGCGCACAGATACGCAGTATTTT. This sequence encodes CAISDIRRRTDTQYF.

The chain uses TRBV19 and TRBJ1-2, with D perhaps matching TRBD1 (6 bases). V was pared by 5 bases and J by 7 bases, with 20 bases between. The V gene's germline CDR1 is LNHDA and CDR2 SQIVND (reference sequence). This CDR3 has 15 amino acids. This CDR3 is CASSPHLGRGTGYTF. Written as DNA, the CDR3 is TGTGCCAGTAGTCCCCATCTGGGCAGGGGCACTGGCTACACCTTC.

The CDR3 sequence is CASSLGQGANNSPLHF. CDR3 DNA: TGCGCCAGCAGCCTGGGACAGGGGGCAAATAATTCACCCCTCCACTTT. The chain is built from TRBV5-1 and TRBJ1-6; TRBD1 aligns across 12 bases. The CDR3 consists of 16 residues. Per germline, CDR1 SGHRS and CDR2 YFSETQ. V dropped 4 bases and J dropped 5; count of bases not matched to a gene: 4.

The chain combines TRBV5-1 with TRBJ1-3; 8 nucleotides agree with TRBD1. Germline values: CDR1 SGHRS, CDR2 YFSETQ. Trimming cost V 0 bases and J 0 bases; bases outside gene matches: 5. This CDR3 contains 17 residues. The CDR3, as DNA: TGCGCCAGCAGCTTGGCCGGACAGGGAAGCTCTGGAAACACCATATATTTT. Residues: CASSLAGQGSSGNTIYF.

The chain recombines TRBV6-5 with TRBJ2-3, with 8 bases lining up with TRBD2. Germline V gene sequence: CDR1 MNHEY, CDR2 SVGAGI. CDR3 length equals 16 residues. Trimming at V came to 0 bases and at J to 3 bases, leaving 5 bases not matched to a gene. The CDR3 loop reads CASSYSTGGSTDTQYF. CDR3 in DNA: TGTGCCAGCAGTTACTCGACGGGGGGGTCTACAGATACGCAGTATTTT.